The rows below give T cell receptor beta chains drawn from one sample of a study. A single record per CDR3 protein comes from TCRdb applying MiXCR to the multiplex PCR reads. Found here are hundreds of distinct CDR3 sequences, more than 7.5% of them singletons; the top ten hold 70% to 90%. Sequencing used naive CD4+ T cells sorted from blood. These receptors originate from a female donor with breast cancer. Both conserved end residues are part of each CDR3. A D gene is named only where the DNA matches it firmly.

>TRBV12-3/TRBV12-4|-
CASSLSDRGYTF
>TRBV12-3/TRBV12-4|-
CASSSGANYGYTF
>TRBV12-3/TRBV12-4|-
CASSLGNRRDGYTF
>TRBV12-3/TRBV12-4|-
CASTSQGAGYGYTF
>TRBV12-3/TRBV12-4|-
CASSSASAYGYTF
>TRBV12-3/TRBV12-4|-
CASSFRRYGYTF
>TRBV12-3/TRBV12-4|TRBD1
CASSPRTGPTYTF
>TRBV12-3/TRBV12-4|-
CASSSTVNYGYTF
>TRBV12-3/TRBV12-4|TRBD1
CASSPGQGMGYTF
>TRBV12-3/TRBV12-4|TRBD1
CASRQTGYGYGYTF
>TRBV12-3/TRBV12-4|-
CASSAIGVRRNYGYTF
>TRBV12-3/TRBV12-4|-
CASSLIPTNYGYTF
>TRBV12-3/TRBV12-4|-
CASSPNPQRGYTF
>TRBV12-3/TRBV12-4|-
CASSFLNYGYTF
>TRBV12-3/TRBV12-4|-
CASSLRGGYTF
>TRBV12-3/TRBV12-4|-
CASRLTAGFRGYTF
>TRBV12-3/TRBV12-4|-
CASRSTATYGYTF
>TRBV12-3/TRBV12-4|-
CASSSRQGYTF
>TRBV12-3/TRBV12-4|TRBD1
CASTRTGGSWGYTF
>TRBV12-3/TRBV12-4|TRBD1
CASTWTGMSGYTF
>TRBV12-3/TRBV12-4|TRBD1
CASSRGTGGGPGYTF
>TRBV12-3/TRBV12-4|-
CTRLTASYGYTF
>TRBV12-3/TRBV12-4|-
CASSVQGSYGYTF
>TRBV12-3/TRBV12-4|TRBD1
CASSPDRKEGYTF
>TRBV12-3/TRBV12-4|-
CASSLNENYGYTF
>TRBV12-3/TRBV12-4|TRBD1
CASSLSSGQGGKSTF
>TRBV12-3/TRBV12-4|-
CASSPTSTGRGYTF
>TRBV12-3/TRBV12-4|-
CASIRGGTSYGYTF
>TRBV12-3/TRBV12-4|-
CASRAGVDYGYTF
>TRBV12-3/TRBV12-4|TRBD1
CASSWTGEPGYTF
>TRBV12-3/TRBV12-4|-
CASSLWQGYGYTF
>TRBV12-3/TRBV12-4|-
CASSPGSGSYGYTF
>TRBV12-3/TRBV12-4|-
CASSSSTSNYGYTF
>TRBV12-3/TRBV12-4|-
CASSDRRRPGYTF
>TRBV12-3/TRBV12-4|TRBD1
CASTKTGNYGYTF
>TRBV12-3/TRBV12-4|-
CASSLQAGVFGNGYTF
>TRBV12-3/TRBV12-4|-
CASSPVNSYGYTF
>TRBV12-3/TRBV12-4|-
CASSLRRVIDYGYTF
>TRBV12-3/TRBV12-4|-
CASSLRGVNYGYTF
>TRBV12-3/TRBV12-4|-
CASSARGGYTF
>TRBV12-3/TRBV12-4|-
CASSSSAGGVGYTF
>TRBV12-3/TRBV12-4|TRBD1
CASSPRGQGHGYTF
>TRBV12-3/TRBV12-4|-
CASSFEQGIYGYTF
>TRBV12-3/TRBV12-4|-
CASTQNSRDQTSVF
>TRBV12-3/TRBV12-4|-
CASSSHRVGNYGYTF
>TRBV12-3/TRBV12-4|-
CASSLGRTGYTF
>TRBV12-3/TRBV12-4|-
CASSFAVYGYTF
>TRBV12-3/TRBV12-4|-
CASSTGQILYGYTF
>TRBV12-3/TRBV12-4|-
CASSLRALRTYGYTF
>TRBV12-3/TRBV12-4|TRBD1
CASGQGTAGYTF
>TRBV12-3/TRBV12-4|-
CASMPSSTRYGYTF
>TRBV12-3/TRBV12-4|-
CASSFDEGFGYTF